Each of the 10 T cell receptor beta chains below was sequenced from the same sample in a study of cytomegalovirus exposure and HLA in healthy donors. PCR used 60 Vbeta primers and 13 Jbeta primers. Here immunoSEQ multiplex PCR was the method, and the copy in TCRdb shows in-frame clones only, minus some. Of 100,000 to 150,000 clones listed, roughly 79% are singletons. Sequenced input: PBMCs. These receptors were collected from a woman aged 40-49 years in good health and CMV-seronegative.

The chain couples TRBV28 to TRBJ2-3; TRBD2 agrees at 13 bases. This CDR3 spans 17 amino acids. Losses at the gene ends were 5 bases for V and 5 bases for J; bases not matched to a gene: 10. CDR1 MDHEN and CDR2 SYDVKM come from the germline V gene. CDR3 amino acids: CASSPRTSGGRLDTQYF. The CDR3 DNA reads TGTGCCAGCAGTCCTAGGACTAGCGGGGGCCGCCTAGATACGCAGTATTTT.

CDR3 DNA: TGCGCCAGCAGCCCCCTCCCAGGGCCCTCCTACGAGCAGTACTTC. Its translation is CASSPLPGPSYEQYF. This chain connects TRBV5-1 to TRBJ2-7; perhaps TRBD1 as D (5 bases). The CDR3 runs to 15 residues. Per the germline V gene, CDR1 is SGHRS and CDR2 is YFSETQ. V gave up 4 bases and J gave up 0 bases, with 14 bases separating them.

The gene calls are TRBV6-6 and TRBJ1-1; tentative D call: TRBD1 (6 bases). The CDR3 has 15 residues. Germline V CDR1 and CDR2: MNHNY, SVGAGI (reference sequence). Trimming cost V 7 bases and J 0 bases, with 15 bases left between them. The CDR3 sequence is CASTSRGKLNTEAFF. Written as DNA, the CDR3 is TGTGCCAGCACCTCTAGGGGGAAGTTGAACACTGAAGCTTTCTTT.

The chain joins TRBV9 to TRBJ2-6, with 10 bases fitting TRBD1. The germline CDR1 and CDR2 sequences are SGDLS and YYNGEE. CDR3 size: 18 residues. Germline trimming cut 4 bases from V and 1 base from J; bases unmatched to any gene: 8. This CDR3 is CASSYTGTGVSGANVLTF. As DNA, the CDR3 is TGTGCCAGCAGCTACACCGGGACAGGGGTTTCTGGGGCCAACGTCCTGACTTTC. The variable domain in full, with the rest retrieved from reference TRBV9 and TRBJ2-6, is DSGVTQTPKHLITATGQRVTLRCSPRSGDLSVYWYQQSLDQGLQFLIQYYNGEERAKGNILERFSAQQFPDLHSELNLSSLELGDSALYFCASSYTGTGVSGANVLTFGAGSRLTVL.

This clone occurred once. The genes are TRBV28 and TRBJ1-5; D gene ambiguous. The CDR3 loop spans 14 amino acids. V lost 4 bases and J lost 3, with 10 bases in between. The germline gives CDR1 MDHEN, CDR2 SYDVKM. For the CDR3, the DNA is TGTGCCAGCAGTTCCGGGAACAACAATCAGCCCCAGCATTTT. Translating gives CASSSGNNNQPQHF. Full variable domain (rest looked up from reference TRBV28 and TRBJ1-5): DVKVTQSSRYLVKRTGEKVFLECVQDMDHENMFWYRQDPGLGLRLIYFSYDVKMKEKGDIPEGYSVSREKKERFSLILESASTNQTSMYLCASSSGNNNQPQHFGDGTRLSIL.

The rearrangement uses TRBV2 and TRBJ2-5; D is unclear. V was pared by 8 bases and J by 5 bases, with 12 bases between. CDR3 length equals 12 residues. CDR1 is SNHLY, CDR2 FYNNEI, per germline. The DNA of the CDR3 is TGTGCCAGCGGTATTAGTAGTGAGACCCAGTACTTC. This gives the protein CASGISSETQYF.

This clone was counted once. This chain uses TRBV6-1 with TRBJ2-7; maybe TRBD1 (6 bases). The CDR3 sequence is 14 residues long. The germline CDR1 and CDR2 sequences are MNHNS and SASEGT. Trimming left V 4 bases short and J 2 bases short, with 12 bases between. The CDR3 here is CASSGTDTTYEQYF. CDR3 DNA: TGTGCCAGCAGTGGGACAGATACTACCTACGAGCAGTACTTC.

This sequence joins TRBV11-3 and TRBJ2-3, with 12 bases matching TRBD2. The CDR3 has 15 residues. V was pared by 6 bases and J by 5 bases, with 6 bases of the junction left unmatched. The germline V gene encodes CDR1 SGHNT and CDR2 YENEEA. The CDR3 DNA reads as TGTGCCAGCAGTCTCAGGACTAGCGGGATAGATACGCAGTATTTT. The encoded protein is CASSLRTSGIDTQYF. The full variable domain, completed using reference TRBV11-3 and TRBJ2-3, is EAGVVQSPRYKIIEKKQPVAFWCNPISGHNTLYWYLQNLGQGPELLIRYENEEAVDDSQLPKDRFSAERLKGVDSTLKIQPAELGDSAVYLCASSLRTSGIDTQYFGPGTRLTVL.

The CDR3 reads CARGLSTDTQYF. The CDR3 DNA sequence: TGTGCCAGGGGCCTTAGCACAGATACGCAGTATTTT. This chain joins TRBV2 and TRBJ2-3; D unclear. In germline, CDR1 is SNHLY, CDR2 FYNNEI. This CDR3 comprises 12 residues. V was pared by 9 bases and J by 0 bases, with 7 bases between.

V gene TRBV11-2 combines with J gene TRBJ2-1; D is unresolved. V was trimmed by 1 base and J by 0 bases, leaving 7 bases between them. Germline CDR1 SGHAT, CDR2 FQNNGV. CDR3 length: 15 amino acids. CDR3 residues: CASSLVLSSYNEQFF. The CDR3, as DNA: TGTGCCAGCAGCTTAGTACTGAGCTCCTACAATGAGCAGTTCTTC. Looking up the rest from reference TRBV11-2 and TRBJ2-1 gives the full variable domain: EAGVAQSPRYKIIEKRQSVAFWCNPISGHATLYWYQQILGQGPKLLIQFQNNGVVDDSQLPKDRFSAERLKGVDSTLKIQPAKLEDSAVYLCASSLVLSSYNEQFFGPGTRLTVL.